This TCR beta chain was identified during a study of spatial heterogeneity in lung cancer. One entry per CDR3 protein, called by TCRdb with MiXCR from the 5' RACE reads. The sample consists of about 38,000 distinct CDR3 sequences, 7.5% of them appearing once. V lost 6 bases and J 5 bases, leaving 10 bases between the germline ends. This CDR3 has 13 residues. Germline CDR1 MNHEY, CDR2 SVGEGT. This sample's time point: sample taken at primary tumor resection. Tumor, nontumor lung or frozen PBMC supplied whole RNA, sequenced without sorting. This clonotype was seen many times. The V and J genes are TRBV6-2 or TRBV6-3 and TRBJ2-2; D not certain. The receptor was isolated from a male donor with early-stage non-small cell lung cancer. This sample comprised PBMCs, obtained at surgery. As DNA, the CDR3 is TGTGCCAGCAGCTTTATGGCAACCGGGGAGCTGTTTTTT. Translating it yields CASSFMATGELFF.